What follows is one T cell receptor (beta chain) and its context. The data belong to a study of early T cells in non-severe SARS-CoV-2 infection. Study-level information: Bulk RNA from unsorted whole blood was sequenced; chains were unpaired.

CDR1 and CDR2 from the germline V gene are MNHEY and SVGAGI. V was pared by 2 bases and J by 6 bases, with 4 bases of the junction left unmatched. The CDR3 runs to 14 residues. cDNA molecules, individually, were tagged with unique molecular identifiers. TCRdb reprocessed the 5' RACE reads via MiXCR and lists one record per CDR3 protein. The sample holds roughly 57,000 distinct CDR3 sequences, 12% seen once. The source is an adult who was a healthcare worker with PCR-confirmed SARS-CoV-2 infection or an uninfected control (not recorded which). The chain joins TRBV6-5 to TRBJ2-7; 10 bases line up with TRBD2. Sequencing was performed on whole blood, taken at baseline. CDR3 protein: CASSYDSGRIEQYF. CDR3 DNA sequence: TGTGCCAGCAGTTACGATAGCGGGAGGATCGAGCAGTACTTC.